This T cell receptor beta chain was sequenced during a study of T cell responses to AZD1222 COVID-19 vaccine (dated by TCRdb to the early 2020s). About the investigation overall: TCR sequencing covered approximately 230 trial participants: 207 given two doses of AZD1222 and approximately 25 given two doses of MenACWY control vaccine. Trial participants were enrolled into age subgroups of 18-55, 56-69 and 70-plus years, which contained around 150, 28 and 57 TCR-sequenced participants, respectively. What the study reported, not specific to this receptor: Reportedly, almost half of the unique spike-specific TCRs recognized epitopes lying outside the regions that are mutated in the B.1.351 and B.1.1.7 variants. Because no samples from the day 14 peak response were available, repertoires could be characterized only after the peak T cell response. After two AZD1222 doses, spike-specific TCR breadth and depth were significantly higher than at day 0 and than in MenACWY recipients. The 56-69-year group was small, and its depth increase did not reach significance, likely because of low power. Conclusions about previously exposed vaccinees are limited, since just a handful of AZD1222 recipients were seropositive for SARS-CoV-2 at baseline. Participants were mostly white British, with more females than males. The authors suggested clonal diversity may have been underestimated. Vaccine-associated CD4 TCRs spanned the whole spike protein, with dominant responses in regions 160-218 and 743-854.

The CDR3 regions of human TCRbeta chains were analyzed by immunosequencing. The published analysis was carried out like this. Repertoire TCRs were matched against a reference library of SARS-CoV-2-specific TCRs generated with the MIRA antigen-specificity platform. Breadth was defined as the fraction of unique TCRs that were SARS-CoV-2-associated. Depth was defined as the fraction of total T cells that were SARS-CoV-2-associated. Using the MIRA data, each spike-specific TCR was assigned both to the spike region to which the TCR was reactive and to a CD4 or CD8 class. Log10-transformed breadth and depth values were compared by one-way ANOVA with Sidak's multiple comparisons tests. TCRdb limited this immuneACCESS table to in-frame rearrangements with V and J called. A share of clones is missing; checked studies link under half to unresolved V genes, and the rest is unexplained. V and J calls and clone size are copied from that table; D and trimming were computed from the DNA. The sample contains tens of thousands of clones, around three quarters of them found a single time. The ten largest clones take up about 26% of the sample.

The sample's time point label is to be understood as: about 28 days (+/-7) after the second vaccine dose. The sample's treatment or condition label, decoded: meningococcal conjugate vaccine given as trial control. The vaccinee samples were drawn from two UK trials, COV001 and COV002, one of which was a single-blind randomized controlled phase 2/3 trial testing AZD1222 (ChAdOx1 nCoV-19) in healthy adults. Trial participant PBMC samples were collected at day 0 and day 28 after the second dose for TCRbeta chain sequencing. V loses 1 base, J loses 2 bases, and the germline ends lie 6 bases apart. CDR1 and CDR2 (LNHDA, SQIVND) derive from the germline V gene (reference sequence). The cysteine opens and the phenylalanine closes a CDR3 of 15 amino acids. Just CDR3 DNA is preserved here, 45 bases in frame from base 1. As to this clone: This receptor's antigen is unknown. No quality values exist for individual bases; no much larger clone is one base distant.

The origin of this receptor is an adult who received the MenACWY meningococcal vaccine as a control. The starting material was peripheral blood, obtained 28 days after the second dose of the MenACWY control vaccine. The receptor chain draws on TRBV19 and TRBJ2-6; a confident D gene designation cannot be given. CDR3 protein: CASSIVGAGANVLTF. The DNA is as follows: TGTGCCAGTAGTATAGTAGGAGCTGGGGCCAACGTCCTGACTTTC.